The clone carrying this T cell receptor beta chain was recorded at least ten times. The data derive from a study of regulatory T cells in long-lasting Graves disease. Whole-study context: Over 5 years of antithyroid drugs plus positive TSH receptor antibodies defined persistent Graves' disease.

Time point defined: persistent/refractory GD, antithyroid drugs over 5 years with positive TRAb. The TCR library was made from RNA extracted from PBMCs. Roughly 8.2-milliliter peripheral blood samples went into EDTA tubes. This CDR3 is 15 amino acids long. V shed 5 bases and J shed 0 bases, with 13 bases lying between them. CDR1 is SGHVS, CDR2 FQNEAQ, per germline. Relying on iRepertoire HTBI primers and Arm-PCR of CDR3 regions, the team built TCR beta libraries. TCRdb re-derived calls from the multiplex PCR reads in MiXCR, one entry per CDR3 protein. The sample holds over 300,000 distinct CDR3 sequences, 15% to 20% seen once.

V gene TRBV7-8 combines with J gene TRBJ1-2, with D hard to call. This TCR derives from a female donor with Graves disease. The sequences come from peripheral blood mononuclear cells (PBMCs), collected when the disease was refractory, from a patient treated with antithyroid drugs. CDR3 nucleotide sequence: TGTGCCAGCAGCCCGCGCGCCTTATCTAACTATGGCTACACCTTC. It translates to CASSPRALSNYGYTF.